There are a few counts of the clone carrying this T cell receptor beta chain. What it recognizes is unknown. Here immunoSEQ multiplex PCR was the method, and the copy in TCRdb shows in-frame clones only, minus some. The data hold roughly 28,000 clones, with around 86% observed a single time. The data were obtained in a study of T cell responses to AZD1222 COVID-19 vaccine. CDR3 length: 12 residues. V gave up 5 bases and J gave up 5 bases, with 9 bases separating them. The germline V gene has CDR1 PRHDT and CDR2 FYEKMQ (reference sequence). General study findings and limits: Rises in breadth and depth of Spike-specific TCRs came after two AZD1222 doses.

The chain joins TRBV13 to TRBJ1-2; possibly TRBD1 for D (5 bases). Sequences were derived from peripheral blood, sampled on day 0 of AZD1222 vaccination. The clonotype was recovered from an adult in good health. DNA for the CDR3: TGTGCCAGCAGCAGTCCAGGGTATGGCTACACCTTC. This encodes CASSSPGYGYTF.